These T cell receptor beta chains were read from a single sample in a study of T cells in localized non-small cell lung cancer. Some clones are missing from TCRdb's copy, which holds only in-frame ones; the method was immunoSEQ multiplex PCR. Counted here are about 70,000 clones, 86% occurring once; the ten biggest clones make up 20% to 25%. Sequencing was performed on peripheral blood, taken before any cancer treatment. These receptors were collected from a male donor at least 60 years old with stage III squamous cell lung carcinoma. Both conserved end residues are part of each CDR3. The order of the fields is CDR3 DNA, CDR3 protein, V gene, clone size, J gene, D gene, CDR3 length. D genes are given only for firm matches. Size tells how often a clone was seen (once, few, many) or the class of an expanded clone, and some rows leave it out.

CDR3nt: TGCGCCAGCAGCCGACAGGCGAACACTGAAGCTTTCTTT; CDR3aa: CASSRQANTEAFF; v_gene: TRBV5-1; abundance: once; j_gene: TRBJ1-1; d_gene: NA; len: 13
CDR3nt: TGTGCCAGCAGCCTCCTTAGCGGGGGTAGCACAGATACGCAGTATTTT; CDR3aa: CASSLLSGGSTDTQYF; v_gene: TRBV7-8; abundance: NA; j_gene: TRBJ2-3; d_gene: TRBD2; len: 16
CDR3nt: TGTGCCAGCAGCAACAGGGGGAACAATTCACCCCTCCACTTT; CDR3aa: CASSNRGNNSPLHF; v_gene: TRBV6-5; abundance: few; j_gene: TRBJ1-6; d_gene: TRBD1; len: 14
CDR3nt: TGTGCCAGCAGGCCCGCAGGGGGCGTTGAAAAACTGTTTTTT; CDR3aa: CASRPAGGVEKLFF; v_gene: TRBV7-8; abundance: NA; j_gene: TRBJ1-4; d_gene: TRBD1; len: 14
CDR3nt: TGTGCCAGCAGGCTTTACAGGGGACGACAGCCCCAGCATTTT; CDR3aa: CASRLYRGRQPQHF; v_gene: TRBV6-6; abundance: NA; j_gene: TRBJ1-5; d_gene: TRBD1; len: 14
CDR3nt: TGTGCCAGCAGTCGACAACAAGAGACCCAGTACTTC; CDR3aa: CASSRQQETQYF; v_gene: TRBV2; abundance: NA; j_gene: TRBJ2-5; d_gene: NA; len: 12
CDR3nt: TGTGCCAGCAGCCGGGATGGTGTCGGGCAATCACCCCTCCACTTT; CDR3aa: CASSRDGVGQSPLHF; v_gene: TRBV28; abundance: NA; j_gene: TRBJ1-6; d_gene: NA; len: 15
CDR3nt: TGTGCCAGCAGCTTGGACAGGGGTACGCAGTATTTT; CDR3aa: CASSLDRGTQYF; v_gene: TRBV5-4; abundance: NA; j_gene: TRBJ2-3; d_gene: TRBD1; len: 12
CDR3nt: TGTGCCAGCAGCCCCCACTCAGGAAGAAGGGGCGGCGAGCAGTACTTC; CDR3aa: CASSPHSGRRGGEQYF; v_gene: TRBV9; abundance: NA; j_gene: TRBJ2-7; d_gene: NA; len: 16
CDR3nt: TGCGCCAGCAGCTACTTCGACAGGGAAGGAGAAAAACTGTTTTTT; CDR3aa: CASSYFDREGEKLFF; v_gene: TRBV5-1; abundance: once; j_gene: TRBJ1-4; d_gene: TRBD1; len: 15
CDR3nt: TGTGCCAGCAAGAGTTCTGGGGCCAACGTCCTGACTTTC; CDR3aa: CASKSSGANVLTF; v_gene: TRBV6-6; abundance: NA; j_gene: TRBJ2-6; d_gene: NA; len: 13
CDR3nt: TGTGCCAGCAGCCCCAGGGGGATCTTAACGAACACTGAAGCTTTCTTT; CDR3aa: CASSPRGILTNTEAFF; v_gene: TRBV28; abundance: NA; j_gene: TRBJ1-1; d_gene: TRBD1; len: 16
CDR3nt: TGTGCCAGCAGCTCCGGGACAGTGAGCAATCAGCCCCAGCATTTT; CDR3aa: CASSSGTVSNQPQHF; v_gene: TRBV7-8; abundance: NA; j_gene: TRBJ1-5; d_gene: TRBD1; len: 15
CDR3nt: TGTGCCAGCAGCGCCCAGACGGGCGGTGTAGATACGCAGTATTTT; CDR3aa: CASSAQTGGVDTQYF; v_gene: TRBV7-2; abundance: NA; j_gene: TRBJ2-3; d_gene: NA; len: 15
CDR3nt: TGTGCCAGCAGCTATTTCGACAGGGGTAGCACAGATACGCAGTATTTT; CDR3aa: CASSYFDRGSTDTQYF; v_gene: TRBV5-6; abundance: NA; j_gene: TRBJ2-3; d_gene: TRBD1; len: 16
CDR3nt: TGTGCCAGTACCCTAAGGGGGGGCCAAGAGACCCAGTACTTC; CDR3aa: CASTLRGGQETQYF; v_gene: TRBV19; abundance: NA; j_gene: TRBJ2-5; d_gene: NA; len: 14
CDR3nt: TGTGCCAGCAGCTCGGTACAGGGGGCGCGAATTCGTGAAGCTTTCTTT; CDR3aa: CASSSVQGARIREAFF; v_gene: TRBV5-5; abundance: NA; j_gene: TRBJ1-1; d_gene: TRBD1; len: 16
CDR3nt: TGTGCCAGCAGCTTAGATCGGGCAGGAGCGAATCAGCCCCAGCATTTT; CDR3aa: CASSLDRAGANQPQHF; v_gene: TRBV7-2; abundance: NA; j_gene: TRBJ1-5; d_gene: NA; len: 16
CDR3nt: TGTGCCAGCAGTGAAGGGGTCGGGGAGGCTGGGGCCAACGTCCTGACTTTC; CDR3aa: CASSEGVGEAGANVLTF; v_gene: TRBV2; abundance: NA; j_gene: TRBJ2-6; d_gene: NA; len: 17
CDR3nt: TGTGCCAGCAGCTTCTCAGGGGGTGGAGGCTACACCTTC; CDR3aa: CASSFSGGGGYTF; v_gene: TRBV14; abundance: NA; j_gene: TRBJ1-2; d_gene: TRBD1; len: 13
CDR3nt: TGTGCCAGCAGTGAAGCGTGGGGAAACTATGGCTACACCTTC; CDR3aa: CASSEAWGNYGYTF; v_gene: TRBV6-1; abundance: NA; j_gene: TRBJ1-2; d_gene: NA; len: 14
CDR3nt: TGTGCCAGCGGCCGGGAGAGGGCCGGAAACACCATATATTTT; CDR3aa: CASGRERAGNTIYF; v_gene: TRBV11-2; abundance: NA; j_gene: TRBJ1-3; d_gene: NA; len: 14
CDR3nt: TGTGCCAGCAGGTTAGAGGGGAGGTATAATTCACCCCTCCACTTT; CDR3aa: CASRLEGRYNSPLHF; v_gene: TRBV7-2; abundance: once; j_gene: TRBJ1-6; d_gene: NA; len: 15
CDR3nt: TGTGCCAGCAGACCCGGGAGGGTCTCTGGAAACACCATATATTTT; CDR3aa: CASRPGRVSGNTIYF; v_gene: TRBV6-6; abundance: NA; j_gene: TRBJ1-3; d_gene: NA; len: 15
CDR3nt: TGCGCCAGCTTCGGGAGAACCGGGGAGCTGTTTTTT; CDR3aa: CASFGRTGELFF; v_gene: TRBV10-2; abundance: NA; j_gene: TRBJ2-2; d_gene: NA; len: 12
CDR3nt: TGTGCCAGCAGTCAACGGCCTCTGGGCGGGGGTGGCTACACCTTC; CDR3aa: CASSQRPLGGGGYTF; v_gene: TRBV6-6; abundance: NA; j_gene: TRBJ1-2; d_gene: NA; len: 15
CDR3nt: TGTGCCAGCATTAGCGGGGACCCAAAGGGAGAGACCCAGTACTTC; CDR3aa: CASISGDPKGETQYF; v_gene: TRBV6-4; abundance: NA; j_gene: TRBJ2-5; d_gene: TRBD2; len: 15
CDR3nt: TGTGCCTGGAGTGTACCCGGGGCCGGGGAGCTGTTTTTT; CDR3aa: CAWSVPGAGELFF; v_gene: TRBV30; abundance: NA; j_gene: TRBJ2-2; d_gene: NA; len: 13
CDR3nt: TGTGCCAGCGCAGGGGGCTTTGGAAACACCATATATTTT; CDR3aa: CASAGGFGNTIYF; v_gene: TRBV28; abundance: once; j_gene: TRBJ1-3; d_gene: TRBD1; len: 13
CDR3nt: TGTGCCAGCAGTGCGGTCCCGACAGATACGCAGTATTTT; CDR3aa: CASSAVPTDTQYF; v_gene: TRBV2; abundance: once; j_gene: TRBJ2-3; d_gene: NA; len: 13
CDR3nt: TGTGCCAGCAGCCAGCGACAGGGCCTGAACACTGAAGCTTTCTTT; CDR3aa: CASSQRQGLNTEAFF; v_gene: TRBV14; abundance: NA; j_gene: TRBJ1-1; d_gene: TRBD1; len: 15
CDR3nt: TGTGCCAGCAGTGAAGCGCGGGTGGATACGCAGTATTTT; CDR3aa: CASSEARVDTQYF; v_gene: TRBV2; abundance: NA; j_gene: TRBJ2-3; d_gene: NA; len: 13
CDR3nt: TGTGCCAGCAGTTTAGGAGGGGGCCGGTATGGCTACACCTTC; CDR3aa: CASSLGGGRYGYTF; v_gene: TRBV27; abundance: NA; j_gene: TRBJ1-2; d_gene: TRBD1; len: 14
CDR3nt: TGTGCCAGCAGCTCCGACAGGGAACCATCGGGGTCACCCCTCCACTTT; CDR3aa: CASSSDREPSGSPLHF; v_gene: TRBV27; abundance: NA; j_gene: TRBJ1-6; d_gene: TRBD1; len: 16
CDR3nt: TGTGCCAGCAGTTACACAGGGCTCTCCTACTATGGCTACACCTTC; CDR3aa: CASSYTGLSYYGYTF; v_gene: TRBV6-6; abundance: few; j_gene: TRBJ1-2; d_gene: NA; len: 15
CDR3nt: TGTGCCAGCAGCTTAGTAGCCGGCTATAGCAATCAGCCCCAGCATTTT; CDR3aa: CASSLVAGYSNQPQHF; v_gene: TRBV7-8; abundance: NA; j_gene: TRBJ1-5; d_gene: NA; len: 16
CDR3nt: TGTGCCAGCAGCCCTACAACAGGGGGCACTGAAGCTTTCTTT; CDR3aa: CASSPTTGGTEAFF; v_gene: TRBV4-2; abundance: NA; j_gene: TRBJ1-1; d_gene: TRBD1; len: 14
CDR3nt: TGTGCCAGCAGCGCTAGTACAGGGAACTATGGCTACACCTTC; CDR3aa: CASSASTGNYGYTF; v_gene: TRBV11-2; abundance: NA; j_gene: TRBJ1-2; d_gene: NA; len: 14
CDR3nt: TGTGCCAGCAGCTTGGCTCTAGCGGGCGGCGATGAGCAGTTCTTC; CDR3aa: CASSLALAGGDEQFF; v_gene: TRBV5-4; abundance: NA; j_gene: TRBJ2-1; d_gene: TRBD2; len: 15
CDR3nt: TGTGCGAACATAACAGGGGGCGAAAATAGCAATCAGCCCCAGCATTTT; CDR3aa: CANITGGENSNQPQHF; v_gene: TRBV30; abundance: NA; j_gene: TRBJ1-5; d_gene: TRBD1; len: 16
CDR3nt: TGTGCCAGCAGCTGGTCGACTAGCGGGGGGGGTGTAGATACGCAGTATTTT; CDR3aa: CASSWSTSGGGVDTQYF; v_gene: TRBV7-8; abundance: NA; j_gene: TRBJ2-3; d_gene: TRBD2; len: 17
CDR3nt: TGTGCCAGCTCACAAGGACAGACCTCGAACACTGAAGCTTTCTTT; CDR3aa: CASSQGQTSNTEAFF; v_gene: TRBV18; abundance: once; j_gene: TRBJ1-1; d_gene: NA; len: 15
CDR3nt: TGTGCCAGCAGCACCGGGACAGTTAATTCACCCCTCCACTTT; CDR3aa: CASSTGTVNSPLHF; v_gene: TRBV7-9; abundance: NA; j_gene: TRBJ1-6; d_gene: TRBD1; len: 14
CDR3nt: TGTGCCAGCAGCTTATTGGGACAGCGATATGGCTACACCTTC; CDR3aa: CASSLLGQRYGYTF; v_gene: TRBV7-2; abundance: NA; j_gene: TRBJ1-2; d_gene: TRBD1; len: 14
CDR3nt: TGTGCCAGCAGCTTCGACAGGGAAGCTTTCTTT; CDR3aa: CASSFDREAFF; v_gene: TRBV7-8; abundance: NA; j_gene: TRBJ1-1; d_gene: NA; len: 11
CDR3nt: TGTGCCAGCAGCTTACTAGCGGGGGGCCACAATGAGCAGTTCTTC; CDR3aa: CASSLLAGGHNEQFF; v_gene: TRBV7-2; abundance: NA; j_gene: TRBJ2-1; d_gene: TRBD2; len: 15
CDR3nt: TGTGCCAGCAGCTTACAACCAACTAATGAAAAACTGTTTTTT; CDR3aa: CASSLQPTNEKLFF; v_gene: TRBV9; abundance: NA; j_gene: TRBJ1-4; d_gene: NA; len: 14
CDR3nt: TGTGCCAGCAGTGAAACGGGGGCCTATGAAGAATCCGGGGAGCTGTTTTTT; CDR3aa: CASSETGAYEESGELFF; v_gene: TRBV25-1; abundance: NA; j_gene: TRBJ2-2; d_gene: NA; len: 17
CDR3nt: TGTGCCAGCAGCTTGGACATTATAAACACTGAAGCTTTCTTT; CDR3aa: CASSLDIINTEAFF; v_gene: TRBV5-5; abundance: once; j_gene: TRBJ1-1; d_gene: NA; len: 14
CDR3nt: TGTGCCAGTAGGCCAGGGCCACAGCTGGAGACCCAGTACTTC; CDR3aa: CASRPGPQLETQYF; v_gene: TRBV19; abundance: NA; j_gene: TRBJ2-5; d_gene: NA; len: 14
CDR3nt: TGTGCCAGCAGTCCCGGGTCCAACTATGGCTACACCTTC; CDR3aa: CASSPGSNYGYTF; v_gene: TRBV6-6; abundance: NA; j_gene: TRBJ1-2; d_gene: NA; len: 13
CDR3nt: TGTGCCAGCAGCTTGGGTGGGGGGCTTAACAATGAGCAGTTCTTC; CDR3aa: CASSLGGGLNNEQFF; v_gene: TRBV5-4; abundance: NA; j_gene: TRBJ2-1; d_gene: NA; len: 15
CDR3nt: TGTGCCAGCAGCTTATCCCCAACAGAACTCCAAGAGACCCAGTACTTC; CDR3aa: CASSLSPTELQETQYF; v_gene: TRBV7-9; abundance: NA; j_gene: TRBJ2-5; d_gene: NA; len: 16